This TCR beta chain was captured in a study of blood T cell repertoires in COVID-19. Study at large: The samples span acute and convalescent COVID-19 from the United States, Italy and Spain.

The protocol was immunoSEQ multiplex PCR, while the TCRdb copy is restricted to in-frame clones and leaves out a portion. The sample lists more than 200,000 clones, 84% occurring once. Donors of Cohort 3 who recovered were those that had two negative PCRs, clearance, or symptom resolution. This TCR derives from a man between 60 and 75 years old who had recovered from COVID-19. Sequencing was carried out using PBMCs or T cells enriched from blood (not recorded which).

The CDR3 nucleotides are TGTGCCACCAGTGACCCTCTGTGGGCACATGAGCAGTTCTTC. Its translation: CATSDPLWAHEQFF. This chain uses TRBV24-1 with TRBJ2-1; D is unresolved. V lost 4 bases and J 8 bases, leaving 14 bases between the germline ends. Per germline, CDR1 KGHDR and CDR2 SFDVKD. CDR3 length equals 14 residues.